The present T cell receptor (beta chain) was sequenced within a study of early T cells in non-severe SARS-CoV-2 infection. Study context: Sequencing targeted bulk RNA from unsorted whole blood, leaving chains unpaired.

Study-wide results and limits: VDJdb-based matching was biased toward anti-spike CD8 responses and missed private and CD4 specificities.

The CDR3 is made up of 14 amino acids. Germline V gene sequence: CDR1 SQVTM, CDR2 ANQGSEA. With 4 bases removed from V and 4 bases from J, the gap between germline ends came to 16 bases. A remark on this clonotype: Its antigen is currently unknown.

A single record per CDR3 protein comes from TCRdb applying MiXCR to the 5' RACE reads. The sample comprises fewer than 120,000 distinct CDR3 sequences, roughly an eighth of which are singletons, and about 4% rests with the top ten. The source of this sequence is an adult who was a healthcare worker with PCR-confirmed SARS-CoV-2 infection or an uninfected control (not recorded which). This chain connects TRBV29-1 to TRBJ1-2; D is unresolved. The specimen comprised whole blood, sampled at baseline. The chain's CDR3 is CSVVRSERVYGYTF. DNA of the CDR3: TGCAGCGTTGTAAGGTCGGAACGAGTCTATGGCTACACCTTC.